These T cell receptor beta chains were read from a single sample in a study of cytomegalovirus exposure and HLA in healthy donors. Some clones are missing from TCRdb's copy, which holds only in-frame ones; the method was immunoSEQ multiplex PCR. The data hold 160,000 or so clones, with 72% observed a single time. Sequencing was done on a sample of PBMCs. The source is a human donor in good health. The CDR3 runs from the conserved cysteine through the conserved F or W. D genes are given only for firm matches.

j_gene,v_gene,d_gene,CDR3aa
TRBJ1-2,TRBV18,-,CASSPREQGASYGYTF
TRBJ2-1,TRBV5-1,TRBD1,CASSKPMTGDSYNEQFF
TRBJ1-4,TRBV7-9,-,CASTTSGANEKLFF
TRBJ2-3,TRBV7-9,-,CASSSTGSSDTQYF
TRBJ2-5,TRBV5-1,-,CASSLVPGPQETQYF
TRBJ1-1,TRBV2,TRBD1,CASSRDQGAWSAFF
TRBJ2-5,TRBV7-9,-,CSSSPAGRPPQETQYF
TRBJ2-1,TRBV13,-,CASSLTWGGVNEQFF
TRBJ2-1,TRBV18,-,CASSSRGSSYNEQFF
TRBJ2-5,TRBV9,TRBD2,CASSVDSGGYIQETQYF
TRBJ1-1,TRBV6-1,-,CASSEDRANTEAFF
TRBJ2-5,TRBV6-1,TRBD2,CASVRGVGLKTQYF
TRBJ2-1,TRBV30,-,CAWTRVRTSYNEQFF
TRBJ1-6,TRBV5-6,-,CASSFRGGSYNSPLHF
TRBJ1-1,TRBV19,-,CATQDRNTEAFF
TRBJ2-3,TRBV7-6,TRBD2,CASSLVRGATDTQYF
TRBJ2-1,TRBV15,-,CATSRDLRGEQFF
TRBJ2-3,TRBV4-3,-,CASSQGYSTDTQYF
TRBJ1-6,TRBV2,TRBD1,CASSWDRGNSPLHF
TRBJ2-7,TRBV19,TRBD1,CASSRGTGGEQYF
TRBJ2-7,TRBV19,TRBD1,CASSPATGGYEQYF
TRBJ1-1,TRBV5-8,-,CASSLGSILMNTEAFF
TRBJ2-7,TRBV6-4,-,CASSGRWVYWEQYF
TRBJ1-4,TRBV13,-,CASSSTANEKLFF
TRBJ1-5,TRBV2,TRBD1,CASRSTGGAYSNQPQHF
TRBJ1-6,TRBV7-8,TRBD1,CASSPARRQGTSSYNSPLHF
TRBJ2-7,TRBV11-2,TRBD1,CASRGQGVSYEQYF
TRBJ2-7,TRBV9,TRBD1,CASSPGQGGTYEQYF
TRBJ2-5,TRBV6-5,TRBD1,CASSKTGVETQYF
TRBJ1-2,TRBV6-4,-,CASSEGTRRGYGYTF
TRBJ1-4,TRBV23-1,TRBD1,CASSQRGQGAGKLFF
TRBJ1-5,TRBV27,TRBD1,CASSKDRGSNQPQHF
TRBJ2-1,TRBV6-5,TRBD2,CASSSMGGVNNEQFF
TRBJ2-3,TRBV6-5,-,CASSSPGGPDTQYF
TRBJ1-6,TRBV5-4,-,CASSLAPDSHNSPLHF
TRBJ2-3,TRBV30,TRBD2,CASTSGGGVDTQYF
TRBJ1-2,TRBV29-1,TRBD1,CSVEVWDRGGYTF
TRBJ1-1,TRBV6-5,-,CASTSQGRTEAFF
TRBJ1-2,TRBV28,TRBD1,CASSTHQGGEASTYGYTF
TRBJ1-5,TRBV29-1,TRBD1,CSVELGGQGAEVSNQPQHF
TRBJ1-1,TRBV5-6,-,CASSLLRRGNTEAFF
TRBJ2-3,TRBV7-3,TRBD2,CASSLRRGGDTQYF
TRBJ2-3,TRBV5-6,TRBD2,CASGTSGADTQYF
TRBJ1-2,TRBV29-1,-,CSVVPTGASRGYTF
TRBJ1-1,TRBV29-1,TRBD1,CSGTGLGTEAFF
TRBJ1-2,TRBV29-1,TRBD1,CSVALTVREARGQRNYGYTF
TRBJ1-1,TRBV5-1,-,CASSFQGSDTEAFF
TRBJ1-1,TRBV5-4,-,CASSLGRGNTEAFF